This T cell receptor (beta chain) was captured by sequencing in a study of T cells expressing NK-cell markers. Germline values: CDR1 SGHRS, CDR2 YFSETQ. This CDR3 region has 20 residues. Following a re-call of the 5' RACE reads, TCRdb has one entry per CDR3 protein and lacks DNA. Recorded for this sample: a few hundred thousand distinct CDR3 sequences. The receptor comes from a man aged 18-69 years in good health. The rearrangement links TRBV5-1 to TRBJ1-4; the D call from TCRdb, TRBD1, cannot be confirmed without DNA. The sample consisted of blood T cells: a sorted CD56 or NKG2C T cell subset, CD4+ or CD8+ T cells, or bulk PBMC T cells (not recorded which). The CDR3 spells CASSLGLRQGLISTNEKLFF.